This T cell receptor beta chain comes out of a study of OX40 agonist ivuxolimab in advanced cancers. Overall study context: Among those treated, three patients had partial responses, one with hepatocellular carcinoma and two with cutaneous melanoma.

Sequenced by immunoSEQ multiplex PCR; TCRdb stores in-frame clones only, minus some. The data show under 70,000 clones, 70% to 90% seen once. Cycle 7 day 1, cycle 4 day 1, and baseline were the timepoints at which blood was sampled. In germline, CDR1 is LNHDA, CDR2 SQIVND (reference sequence). Trimming took off 11 bases at V and 9 bases at J, with 20 bases between the two ends. CDR3 length: 14 amino acids. The sequence came from an adult with an advanced solid tumor such as melanoma, head and neck, liver or kidney cancer. This chain uses TRBV19 with TRBJ1-6, with D tentatively TRBD1 (5 bases). The sample consisted of CD4+ or CD8+ T cells sorted from blood, taken in a trial of the OX40 agonist ivuxolimab. The CDR3 sequence: CACASEGTPSPLHF. CDR3 nucleotides: TGTGCCTGCGCCTCAGAGGGGACTCCTTCACCCCTCCACTTT.